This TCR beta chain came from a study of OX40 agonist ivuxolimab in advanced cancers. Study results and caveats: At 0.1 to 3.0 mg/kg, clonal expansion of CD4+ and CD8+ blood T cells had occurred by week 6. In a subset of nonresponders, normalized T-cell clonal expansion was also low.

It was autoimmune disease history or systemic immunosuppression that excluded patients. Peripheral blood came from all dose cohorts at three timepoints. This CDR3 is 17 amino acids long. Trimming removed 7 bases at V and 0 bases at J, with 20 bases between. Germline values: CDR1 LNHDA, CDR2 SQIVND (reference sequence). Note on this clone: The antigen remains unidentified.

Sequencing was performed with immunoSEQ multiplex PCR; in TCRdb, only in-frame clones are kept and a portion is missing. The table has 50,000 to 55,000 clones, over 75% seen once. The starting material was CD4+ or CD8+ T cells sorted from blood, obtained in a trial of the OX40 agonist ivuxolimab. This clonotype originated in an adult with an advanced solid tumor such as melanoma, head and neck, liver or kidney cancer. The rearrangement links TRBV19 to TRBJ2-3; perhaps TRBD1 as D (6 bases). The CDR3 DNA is TGTGCCAGTACCCCGCAAACAGGGACGGGAAGCACAGATACGCAGTATTTT. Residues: CASTPQTGTGSTDTQYF.